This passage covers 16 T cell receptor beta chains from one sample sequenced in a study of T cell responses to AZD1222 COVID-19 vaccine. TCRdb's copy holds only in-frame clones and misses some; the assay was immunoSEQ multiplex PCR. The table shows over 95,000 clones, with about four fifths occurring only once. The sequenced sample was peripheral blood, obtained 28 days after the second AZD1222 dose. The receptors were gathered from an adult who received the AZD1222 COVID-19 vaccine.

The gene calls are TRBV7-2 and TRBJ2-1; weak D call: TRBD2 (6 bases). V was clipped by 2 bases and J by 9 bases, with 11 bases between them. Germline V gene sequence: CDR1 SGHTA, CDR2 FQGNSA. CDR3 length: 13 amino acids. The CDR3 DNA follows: TGTGCCAGCAGCTTACCCCCCGGGGGTGAGCAGTTCTTC. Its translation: CASSLPPGGEQFF. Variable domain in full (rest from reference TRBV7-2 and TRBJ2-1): GAGVSQSPSNKVTEKGKDVELRCDPISGHTALYWYRQSLGQGLEFLIYFQGNSAPDKSGLPSDRFSAERTGGSVSTLTIQRTQQEDSAVYLCASSLPPGGEQFFGPGTRLTVL.

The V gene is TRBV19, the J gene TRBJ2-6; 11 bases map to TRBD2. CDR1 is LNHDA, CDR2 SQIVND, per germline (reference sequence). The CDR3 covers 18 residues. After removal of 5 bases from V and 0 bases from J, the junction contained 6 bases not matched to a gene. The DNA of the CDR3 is TGTGCCAGTAGTGCCACTAGCGGGGGATTCTCTGGGGCCAACGTCCTGACTTTC. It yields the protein CASSATSGGFSGANVLTF.

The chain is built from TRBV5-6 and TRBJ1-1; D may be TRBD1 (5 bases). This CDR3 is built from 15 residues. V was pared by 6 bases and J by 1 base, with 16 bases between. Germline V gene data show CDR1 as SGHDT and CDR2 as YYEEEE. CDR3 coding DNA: TGTGCCAGCACCCTCGGGGTCGGGGCGAACACTGAAGCTTTCTTT. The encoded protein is CASTLGVGANTEAFF.

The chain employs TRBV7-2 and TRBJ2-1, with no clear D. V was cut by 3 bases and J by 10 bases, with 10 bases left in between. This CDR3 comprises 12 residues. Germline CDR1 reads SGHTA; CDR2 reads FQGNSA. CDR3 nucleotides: TGTGCCAGCAGCTTCCCTTTCGGGGAGCAGTTCTTC. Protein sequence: CASSFPFGEQFF.

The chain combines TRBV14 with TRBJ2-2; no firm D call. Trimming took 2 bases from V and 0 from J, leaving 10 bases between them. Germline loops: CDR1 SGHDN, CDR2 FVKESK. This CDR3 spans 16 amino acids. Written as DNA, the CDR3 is TGTGCCAGCAGCCAAATTGGCAGTGCGAACACCGGGGAGCTGTTTTTT. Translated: CASSQIGSANTGELFF.

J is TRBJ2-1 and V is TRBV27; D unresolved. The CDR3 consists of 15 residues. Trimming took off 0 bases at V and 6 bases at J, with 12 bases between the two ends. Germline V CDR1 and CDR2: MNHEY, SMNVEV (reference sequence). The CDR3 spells CASSLSWPPVNEQFF. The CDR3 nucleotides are TGTGCCAGCAGTTTATCGTGGCCACCGGTCAATGAGCAGTTCTTC.

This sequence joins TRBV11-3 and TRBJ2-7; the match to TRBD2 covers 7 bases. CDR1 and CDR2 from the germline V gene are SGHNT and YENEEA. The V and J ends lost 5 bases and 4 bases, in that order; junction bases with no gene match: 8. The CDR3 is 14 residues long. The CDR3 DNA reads TGTGCCAGCAGCGCGGGAGTCCGGGCGTACGAGCAGTACTTC. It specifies CASSAGVRAYEQYF.

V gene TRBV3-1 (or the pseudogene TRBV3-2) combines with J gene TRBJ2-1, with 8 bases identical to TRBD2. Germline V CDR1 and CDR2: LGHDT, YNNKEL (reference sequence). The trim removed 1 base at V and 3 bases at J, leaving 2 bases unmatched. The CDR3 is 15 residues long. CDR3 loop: CASSQGTSYYNEQFF. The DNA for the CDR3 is TGTGCCAGCAGCCAAGGGACTAGCTACTACAATGAGCAGTTCTTC.

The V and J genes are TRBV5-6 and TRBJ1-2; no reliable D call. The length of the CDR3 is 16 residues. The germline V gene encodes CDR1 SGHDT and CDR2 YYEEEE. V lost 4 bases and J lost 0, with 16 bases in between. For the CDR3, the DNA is TGTGCCAGCAGCCCCACTGCGCACGGATCTAACTATGGCTACACCTTC. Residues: CASSPTAHGSNYGYTF.

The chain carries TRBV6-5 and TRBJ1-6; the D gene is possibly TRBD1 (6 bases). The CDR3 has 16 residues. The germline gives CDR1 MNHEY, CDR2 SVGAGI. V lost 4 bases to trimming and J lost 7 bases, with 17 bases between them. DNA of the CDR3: TGTGCCAGCAGTTCAGCTTCGACAGGTCTGAATTCACCCCTCCACTTT. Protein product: CASSSASTGLNSPLHF.

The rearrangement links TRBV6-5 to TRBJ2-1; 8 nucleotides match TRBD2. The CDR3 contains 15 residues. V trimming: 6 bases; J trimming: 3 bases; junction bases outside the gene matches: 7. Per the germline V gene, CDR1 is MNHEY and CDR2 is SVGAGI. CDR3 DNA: TGTGCCAGCAGGGCACGGGCGGGGGGCTACAATGAGCAGTTCTTC. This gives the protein CASRARAGGYNEQFF.

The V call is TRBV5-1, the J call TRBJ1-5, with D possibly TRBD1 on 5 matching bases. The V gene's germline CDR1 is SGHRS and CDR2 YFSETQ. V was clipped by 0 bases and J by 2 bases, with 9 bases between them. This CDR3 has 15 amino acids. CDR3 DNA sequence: TGCGCCAGCAGCTTGGAGGGGAACGGCAATCAGCCCCAGCATTTT. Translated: CASSLEGNGNQPQHF.

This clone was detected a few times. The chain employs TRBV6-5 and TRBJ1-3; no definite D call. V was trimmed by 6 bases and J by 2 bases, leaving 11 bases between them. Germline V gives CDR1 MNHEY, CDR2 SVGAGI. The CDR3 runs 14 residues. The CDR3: CASRPTGAGNTIYF. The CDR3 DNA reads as TGTGCCAGCAGGCCGACGGGCGCTGGAAACACCATATATTTT.

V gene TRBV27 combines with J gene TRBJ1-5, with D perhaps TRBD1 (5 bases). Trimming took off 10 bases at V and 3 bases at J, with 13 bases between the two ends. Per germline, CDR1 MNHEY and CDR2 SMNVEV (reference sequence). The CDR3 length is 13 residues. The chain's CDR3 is CAITDSFNQPQHF. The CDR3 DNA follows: TGTGCCATTACAGACAGTTTCAATCAGCCCCAGCATTTT.

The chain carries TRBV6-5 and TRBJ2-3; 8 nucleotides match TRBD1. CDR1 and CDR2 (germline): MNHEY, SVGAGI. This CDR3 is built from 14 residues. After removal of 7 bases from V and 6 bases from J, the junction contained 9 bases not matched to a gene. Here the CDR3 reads CASIQGARMDTQYF. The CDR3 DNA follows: TGTGCCAGCATCCAGGGGGCGAGGATGGATACGCAGTATTTT.

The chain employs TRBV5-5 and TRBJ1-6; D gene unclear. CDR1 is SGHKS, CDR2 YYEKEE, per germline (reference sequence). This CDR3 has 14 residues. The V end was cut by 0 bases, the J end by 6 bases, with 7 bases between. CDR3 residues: CASSLAGFNSPLHF. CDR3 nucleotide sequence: TGTGCCAGCAGCTTGGCGGGGTTTAATTCACCCCTCCACTTT.